A selection of T cell receptor beta chains follows, all from one sample in a study of cytomegalovirus exposure and HLA in healthy donors. Generated by immunoSEQ multiplex PCR, the TCRdb table keeps only in-frame clones and is missing some. The sample carries some 85,000 clones, about 79% recorded once. The sequenced material came from PBMCs. The receptors stem from a man younger than 30 in good health and CMV-seropositive. Each CDR3 is given with its conserved first and last residue. Each record gives: clone size, V gene, J gene, D gene, CDR3 DNA, CDR3 protein. The D gene is left open where the match is weak. Size tells how often a clone was seen (once, few, many) or the class of an expanded clone, and some rows leave it out.

clone_size: NA; v_call: TRBV4-1; j_call: TRBJ2-5; d_call: TRBD2; cdr3_nt: TGCGCCAGCAGCCAAGAAACTAGCGGGGTGGTGCTGGGGACCCAGTACTTC; cdr3_aa: CASSQETSGVVLGTQYF
clone_size: NA; v_call: TRBV5-4; j_call: TRBJ1-4; d_call: TRBD1; cdr3_nt: TGTGCCAGCAGTTCCTCAGGGGGCCCGGCTAATGAAAAACTGTTTTTT; cdr3_aa: CASSSSGGPANEKLFF
clone_size: NA; v_call: TRBV6-5; j_call: TRBJ1-5; d_call: NA; cdr3_nt: TGTGCCAGCAGTAACCAAGGGGCAAATCAGCCCCAGCATTTT; cdr3_aa: CASSNQGANQPQHF
clone_size: NA; v_call: TRBV4-1; j_call: TRBJ2-5; d_call: NA; cdr3_nt: TGCGCCAGCAGCCAAGTGGGGCAGAAAGAGACCCAGTACTTC; cdr3_aa: CASSQVGQKETQYF
clone_size: NA; v_call: TRBV7-9; j_call: TRBJ1-3; d_call: NA; cdr3_nt: TGTGCCAGCAGCTTCGGGGGGCCCGACTCTGGAAACACCATATATTTT; cdr3_aa: CASSFGGPDSGNTIYF
clone_size: NA; v_call: TRBV10-3; j_call: TRBJ1-5; d_call: NA; cdr3_nt: TGTGCCATCAGTGAGTCGGCAGGGAATCAGCCCCAGCATTTT; cdr3_aa: CAISESAGNQPQHF
clone_size: NA; v_call: TRBV7-8; j_call: TRBJ2-7; d_call: NA; cdr3_nt: TGTGCCAGCAGCTTAAGAGGCTACACCTACGAGCAGTACTTC; cdr3_aa: CASSLRGYTYEQYF
clone_size: NA; v_call: TRBV7-8; j_call: TRBJ2-2; d_call: NA; cdr3_nt: TGTGCCACCCCGGTGGGCCCCGGGGAGCTGTTTTTT; cdr3_aa: CATPVGPGELFF
clone_size: few; v_call: TRBV5-1; j_call: TRBJ1-4; d_call: NA; cdr3_nt: TGCGCCAGCAGCGTAACAGGGCCGGGGGAAAAACTGTTTTTT; cdr3_aa: CASSVTGPGEKLFF
clone_size: NA; v_call: TRBV4-1; j_call: TRBJ1-5; d_call: NA; cdr3_nt: TGCGCCAGCAGCCAACGTCAGGGTAACAATCAGCCCCAGCATTTT; cdr3_aa: CASSQRQGNNQPQHF
clone_size: NA; v_call: TRBV4-1; j_call: TRBJ2-4; d_call: NA; cdr3_nt: TGCGCCAGCAGCCTCCCACAGGGCGGGTTAGCCAAAAACATTCAGTACTTC; cdr3_aa: CASSLPQGGLAKNIQYF
clone_size: NA; v_call: TRBV19; j_call: TRBJ2-1; d_call: NA; cdr3_nt: TGTGCCAGTAGTCCAACGGTGTACAATGAGCAGTTCTTC; cdr3_aa: CASSPTVYNEQFF
clone_size: NA; v_call: TRBV9; j_call: TRBJ2-7; d_call: TRBD2; cdr3_nt: TGTGCCAGCAGCCGACTAGCGGGTCCCTACGAGCAGTACTTC; cdr3_aa: CASSRLAGPYEQYF
clone_size: few; v_call: TRBV4-1; j_call: TRBJ2-7; d_call: TRBD1; cdr3_nt: TGCGCCAGCAGCCAGAGGACAGGCCTTTCCTACGAGCAGTACTTC; cdr3_aa: CASSQRTGLSYEQYF
clone_size: NA; v_call: TRBV9; j_call: TRBJ1-4; d_call: NA; cdr3_nt: TGTGCCAGCAGCGTAGGCCCGCGGCCTGAAAAACTGTTTTTT; cdr3_aa: CASSVGPRPEKLFF
clone_size: few; v_call: TRBV27; j_call: TRBJ2-2; d_call: TRBD2; cdr3_nt: TGTGCCAGCAGTACACTAGCGGATCCCGGGGAGCTGTTTTTT; cdr3_aa: CASSTLADPGELFF
clone_size: NA; v_call: TRBV2; j_call: TRBJ2-7; d_call: TRBD1; cdr3_nt: TGTGCCAGCAGTTGGGACAGGGCCTACGAGCAGTACTTC; cdr3_aa: CASSWDRAYEQYF
clone_size: NA; v_call: TRBV27; j_call: TRBJ2-1; d_call: TRBD2; cdr3_nt: TGTGCCAGCAGGCCATACCCGGGAGGGTCTCATGAGCAGTTCTTC; cdr3_aa: CASRPYPGGSHEQFF
clone_size: NA; v_call: TRBV7-7; j_call: TRBJ2-3; d_call: TRBD2; cdr3_nt: TGTGCTAGCAGCTTTAGTAGCGGGGCTGGAGATACGCAGTATTTT; cdr3_aa: CASSFSSGAGDTQYF
clone_size: NA; v_call: TRBV29-1; j_call: TRBJ1-1; d_call: NA; cdr3_nt: TGCAGCGTTGACGGGGCGGGGTACACTGAAGCTTTCTTT; cdr3_aa: CSVDGAGYTEAFF
clone_size: once; v_call: TRBV4-1; j_call: TRBJ2-1; d_call: NA; cdr3_nt: TGCGCCAGCAGGGCCCGGGGGTCAGGGCGATACAATGAGCAGTTCTTC; cdr3_aa: CASRARGSGRYNEQFF
clone_size: NA; v_call: TRBV9; j_call: TRBJ2-3; d_call: NA; cdr3_nt: TGTGCCAGCAGCGTAGGAGGTCTAAACGGGGATACGCAGTATTTT; cdr3_aa: CASSVGGLNGDTQYF
clone_size: NA; v_call: TRBV7-9; j_call: TRBJ1-4; d_call: NA; cdr3_nt: TGTGCCAGCACCCGGGGGGGCGTTGGTGAAAAACTGTTTTTT; cdr3_aa: CASTRGGVGEKLFF
clone_size: once; v_call: TRBV29-1; j_call: TRBJ1-2; d_call: NA; cdr3_nt: TGCAGCGTCCAAATGGGAGGTAACTATGGCTACACCTTC; cdr3_aa: CSVQMGGNYGYTF
clone_size: NA; v_call: TRBV5-1; j_call: TRBJ2-5; d_call: NA; cdr3_nt: TGCGCCAGCAGCGTTACTAGCTGGGAGACCCAGTACTTC; cdr3_aa: CASSVTSWETQYF
clone_size: NA; v_call: TRBV27; j_call: TRBJ2-2; d_call: NA; cdr3_nt: TGTGCCAGCTCCCTTACCGGGGAGCTGTTTTTT; cdr3_aa: CASSLTGELFF
clone_size: NA; v_call: TRBV5-6; j_call: TRBJ1-1; d_call: NA; cdr3_nt: TGTGCCAGCAGCTACCAGACAGGTAGGAGAACTGAAGCTTTCTTT; cdr3_aa: CASSYQTGRRTEAFF
clone_size: NA; v_call: TRBV7-9; j_call: TRBJ2-1; d_call: TRBD2; cdr3_nt: TGTGCCAGCAGCTTAGGGGGTGCGGGGGGAGACAATGAGCAGTTCTTC; cdr3_aa: CASSLGGAGGDNEQFF
clone_size: NA; v_call: TRBV5-1; j_call: TRBJ2-1; d_call: TRBD2; cdr3_nt: TGCGCCAGCAGCCAACTTAGCGGGGAGCAGTTCTTC; cdr3_aa: CASSQLSGEQFF
clone_size: NA; v_call: TRBV4-2; j_call: TRBJ1-5; d_call: NA; cdr3_nt: TGTGCCAGCAGCCAAGATTTTGGGGAGGTAGGGAGTCAGCCCCAGCATTTT; cdr3_aa: CASSQDFGEVGSQPQHF
clone_size: NA; v_call: TRBV28; j_call: TRBJ1-2; d_call: NA; cdr3_nt: TGTGCCAGCAGTTACCGTTCGTCGGAGACCTCGTTC; cdr3_aa: CASSYRSSETSF
clone_size: NA; v_call: TRBV11-2; j_call: TRBJ2-7; d_call: TRBD2; cdr3_nt: TGTGCCAGCAGTTTATCTCCCCTCCAACTAGCGGCGAGCTCCTACGAGCAGTACTTC; cdr3_aa: CASSLSPLQLAASSYEQYF
clone_size: few; v_call: TRBV5-6; j_call: TRBJ1-1; d_call: NA; cdr3_nt: TGTGCCAGCAGCCTGGCAAACACTGAAGCTTTCTTT; cdr3_aa: CASSLANTEAFF
clone_size: NA; v_call: TRBV19; j_call: TRBJ2-7; d_call: NA; cdr3_nt: TGTGCCAGTAGTAAACAGGGGACTTCCTACGAGCAGTACTTC; cdr3_aa: CASSKQGTSYEQYF
clone_size: NA; v_call: TRBV5-4; j_call: TRBJ2-7; d_call: TRBD1; cdr3_nt: TGTGCCAGCAGGGACAGGGCGACCTACGAGCAGTACTTC; cdr3_aa: CASRDRATYEQYF
clone_size: NA; v_call: TRBV11-2; j_call: TRBJ1-1; d_call: NA; cdr3_nt: TGTGCCAGCAGCTTAGCCCAGAACACTGAAGCTTTCTTT; cdr3_aa: CASSLAQNTEAFF
clone_size: NA; v_call: TRBV4-1; j_call: TRBJ2-7; d_call: TRBD2; cdr3_nt: TGCGCCAGCAGTCCTAGCGGTTCCTACGAGCAGTACTTC; cdr3_aa: CASSPSGSYEQYF
clone_size: few; v_call: TRBV4-1; j_call: TRBJ2-6; d_call: NA; cdr3_nt: TGCGCCAGCAGCCCCCGGGACACAAGCTCTGGGGCCAACGTCCTGACTTTC; cdr3_aa: CASSPRDTSSGANVLTF
clone_size: NA; v_call: TRBV25-1; j_call: TRBJ2-2; d_call: NA; cdr3_nt: TGTGCCAGCAACCAACCGGGAACCGGGGAGCTGTTTTTT; cdr3_aa: CASNQPGTGELFF
clone_size: NA; v_call: TRBV9; j_call: TRBJ1-2; d_call: NA; cdr3_nt: TGTGCCAGCAGCAACAGTAGGGATTCAGGGTCGGAAGGCTACACCTTC; cdr3_aa: CASSNSRDSGSEGYTF
clone_size: NA; v_call: TRBV6-5; j_call: TRBJ1-5; d_call: NA; cdr3_nt: TGTGCCAGCAGACCCTCGGGGGGGCCAGATCAGCCCCAGCATTTT; cdr3_aa: CASRPSGGPDQPQHF
clone_size: NA; v_call: TRBV9; j_call: TRBJ2-7; d_call: TRBD2; cdr3_nt: TGTGCCAGCGGGGGAGCCAGGACTAGCACCTACGAGCAGTACTTC; cdr3_aa: CASGGARTSTYEQYF
clone_size: NA; v_call: TRBV20-1; j_call: TRBJ2-3; d_call: NA; cdr3_nt: TGCAGTGCTAGAGTCGGAGATACGCAGTATTTT; cdr3_aa: CSARVGDTQYF
clone_size: once; v_call: TRBV4-2; j_call: TRBJ2-1; d_call: TRBD2; cdr3_nt: TGTGCCAGCAGCCAAGGGCTAGCGGTAGGGAATGAGCAGTTCTTC; cdr3_aa: CASSQGLAVGNEQFF
clone_size: NA; v_call: TRBV6-1; j_call: TRBJ1-5; d_call: NA; cdr3_nt: TGTGCCAGCAGGGACAGCCTCGGGGCCCAGCATTTT; cdr3_aa: CASRDSLGAQHF